This TCR beta chain originates from a study of OX40 agonist ivuxolimab in advanced cancers. General study findings and limits: Both CD4+ and CD8+ T cell populations in blood had undergone clonal expansion by week 6 at 0.1 to 3.0 mg/kg.

The CDR3 length is 16 residues. Germline lookup yields CDR1 SGDLS and CDR2 YYNGEE. The J segment lost 11 bases and the V segment lost 4 bases, leaving 17 bases of the junction unmatched. This clone was detected only a few times. The antigen is unknown. This table comes from immunoSEQ multiplex PCR, and its TCRdb copy is limited to in-frame clones, with some not included. This table holds 80,000 or so clones, around 85% found once. The material sequenced was CD4+ or CD8+ T cells sorted from blood, taken in a trial of the OX40 agonist ivuxolimab. The chain links TRBV9 to TRBJ2-7; TRBD2 matches 11 bases. The TCR originated in an adult with an advanced solid tumor such as melanoma, head and neck, liver or kidney cancer. CDR3 region: CASSLPVGSGGGSKYF. In DNA, the CDR3 is TGTGCCAGCAGCCTCCCGGTGGGTAGCGGGGGGGGATCAAAGTACTTC.